This T cell receptor (beta chain) is from a study of glioma-infiltrating T cells after dendritic cell vaccination. Study background: Treatment, given 2003 to 2012, was autologous tumor lysate-pulsed dendritic cell vaccination. Points from the study as a whole: The cohort had few patients with full blood and tumor sets.

Up to 2 ug genomic DNA was used for TCRB CDR3 amplification. Primers: 60 V beta forward and 13 J beta reverse. The data were produced by immunoSEQ multiplex PCR, yet TCRdb's version contains in-frame clones alone and is incomplete. This table has roughly 80,000 clones, 80% to 90% appearing once. Between the trimmed V and J ends, which lost 5 bases and 9 bases, there was a span of 14 bases. Germline CDR1 SGHNT, CDR2 YENEEA. The CDR3 loop spans 13 amino acids. Of note for this clone: As yet, its antigen is unknown.

The sample's time point: after dendritic cell vaccination, including at tumor progression/relapse. The receptor was derived from a human donor with glioblastoma. The sample here was blood, taken after dendritic cell vaccination. The rearrangement links TRBV11-3 to TRBJ2-1, with D perhaps TRBD1 (5 bases). Here the CDR3 reads CASSKTTALEQFF. The CDR3 region has the DNA TGTGCCAGCAGCAAAACGACAGCACTTGAGCAGTTCTTC.